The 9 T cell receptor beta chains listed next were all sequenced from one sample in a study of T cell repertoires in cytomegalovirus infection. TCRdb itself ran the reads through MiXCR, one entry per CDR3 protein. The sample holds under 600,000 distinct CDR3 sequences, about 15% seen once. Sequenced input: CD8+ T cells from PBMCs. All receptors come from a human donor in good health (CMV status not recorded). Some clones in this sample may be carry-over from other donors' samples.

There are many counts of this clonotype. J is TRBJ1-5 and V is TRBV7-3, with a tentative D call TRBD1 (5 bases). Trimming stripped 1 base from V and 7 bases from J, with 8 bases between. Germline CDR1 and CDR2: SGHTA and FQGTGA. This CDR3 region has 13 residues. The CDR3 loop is CASSLISGQPQHF. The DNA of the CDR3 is TGTGCCAGCAGCTTAATTTCAGGGCAGCCCCAGCATTTT.

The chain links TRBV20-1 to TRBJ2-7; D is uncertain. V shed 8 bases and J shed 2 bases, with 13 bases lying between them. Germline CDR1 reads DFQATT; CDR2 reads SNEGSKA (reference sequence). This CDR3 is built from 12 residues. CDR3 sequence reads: CSSQPLAYEQYF. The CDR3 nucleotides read TGCAGTTCACAGCCTCTAGCCTACGAGCAGTACTTC.

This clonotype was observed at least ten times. CDR3 nucleotide sequence: TGTGCCAGCAGCCAAGATAAAGGGTCTGGGGCCAACGTCCTGACTTTC. Translation gives CASSQDKGSGANVLTF. V usage is TRBV4-2 and J usage is TRBJ2-6; no definite D call. CDR1 is LGHNA and CDR2 is YNFKEQ in the germline V gene. V lost 0 bases and J lost 1, with 7 bases in between. This CDR3 region has 16 residues.

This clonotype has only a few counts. The CDR3 bases are TGTGCCAGCAGCTCTACAGGCGGTTTTACAGATACGCAGTATTTT. The encoded protein is CASSSTGGFTDTQYF. This sequence joins TRBV7-3 and TRBJ2-3; D might be TRBD1 (5 bases). The CDR3 totals 15 residues. Trimming took off 4 bases at V and 3 bases at J, with 14 bases between the two ends. Germline lookup yields CDR1 SGHTA and CDR2 FQGTGA. The entire variable domain, with the rest obtained from reference TRBV7-3 and TRBJ2-3, is as follows: GAGVSQTPSNKVTEKGKYVELRCDPISGHTALYWYRQSLGQGPEFLIYFQGTGAADDSGLPNDRFFAVRPEGSVSTLKIQRTERGDSAVYLCASSSTGGFTDTQYFGPGTRLTVL.

The CDR3 loop reads CATSDGIYGYTF. DNA of the CDR3: TGTGCCACCAGTGACGGGATCTATGGCTACACCTTC. V usage is TRBV24-1 and J usage is TRBJ1-2; D is unclear. The CDR3 has 12 residues. The germline V gene has CDR1 KGHDR and CDR2 SFDVKD. The germline V and J ends were trimmed by 4 bases and 4 bases, with 6 bases remaining between them.

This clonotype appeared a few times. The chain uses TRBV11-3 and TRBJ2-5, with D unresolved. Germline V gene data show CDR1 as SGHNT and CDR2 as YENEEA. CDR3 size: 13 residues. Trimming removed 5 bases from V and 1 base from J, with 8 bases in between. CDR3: CASSPHGQETQYF. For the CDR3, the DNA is TGTGCCAGCAGCCCCCACGGCCAAGAGACCCAGTACTTC.

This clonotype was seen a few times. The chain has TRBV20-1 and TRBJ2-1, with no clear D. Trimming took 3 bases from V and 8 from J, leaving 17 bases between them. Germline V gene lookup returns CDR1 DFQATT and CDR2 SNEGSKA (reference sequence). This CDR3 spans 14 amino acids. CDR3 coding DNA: TGCAGTGCTAGCCCCGCAGTAGCTCCGGATGAGCAGTTCTTC. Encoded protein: CSASPAVAPDEQFF.

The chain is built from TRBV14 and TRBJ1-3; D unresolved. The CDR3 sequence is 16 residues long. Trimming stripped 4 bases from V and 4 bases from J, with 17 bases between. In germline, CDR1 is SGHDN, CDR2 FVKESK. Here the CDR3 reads CASSRDQGVRGNTIYF. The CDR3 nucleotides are TGTGCCAGCAGCCGAGACCAAGGAGTAAGAGGAAACACCATATATTTT.

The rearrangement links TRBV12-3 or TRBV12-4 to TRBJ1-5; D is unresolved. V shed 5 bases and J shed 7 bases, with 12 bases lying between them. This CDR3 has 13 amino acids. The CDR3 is CASSPTCVQPQHF. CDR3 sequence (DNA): TGTGCCAGCAGTCCGACATGTGTGCAGCCCCAGCATTTT.